A single sample gave rise to the 11 T cell receptor beta chains below, sequenced in a study of cytomegalovirus exposure and HLA in healthy donors. Primers: 60 Vbeta forward and 13 Jbeta reverse. Produced via immunoSEQ multiplex PCR; TCRdb's table is partial and in-frame only. The data contain more than 150,000 clones, over 65% of them singletons. The sequenced sample consisted of PBMCs. The receptors derive from a man between 18 and 35 years old in good health and CMV-seronegative.

V usage is TRBV13 and J usage is TRBJ1-3; possible D gene TRBD1, 6 bases. CDR1 and CDR2 (germline): PRHDT, FYEKMQ (reference sequence). The CDR3 runs 14 residues. V was clipped by 4 bases and J by 1 base, with 8 bases between them. The CDR3 region is CASSSRGSGNTIYF. The CDR3 coding sequence is TGTGCCAGCAGCTCCAGGGGTTCTGGAAACACCATATATTTT.

The J gene is TRBJ2-3, the V gene TRBV5-1; 8 bases line up with TRBD2. The CDR3 totals 15 residues. J gave up 2 bases and V 3 bases, and 5 bases lay outside the gene matches. The germline gives CDR1 SGHRS, CDR2 YFSETQ. The CDR3 here is CASSSAGGYTDTQYF. Written as DNA, the CDR3 is TGCGCCAGCAGCTCCGCGGGGGGATACACAGATACGCAGTATTTT.

The chain joins TRBV30 to TRBJ1-5; D not resolved. Trimming cost V 0 bases and J 0 bases, with 6 bases left between them. The germline CDR1 and CDR2 sequences are GTSNPN and SVGIG (reference sequence). The CDR3 sequence is 14 residues long. For the CDR3, the DNA is TGTGCCTGGAGTGTGTTCCTTAGCAATCAGCCCCAGCATTTT. Its protein product is CAWSVFLSNQPQHF. Using reference TRBV30 and TRBJ1-5 for the parts outside the CDR3, the full variable domain is SQTIHQWPATLVQPVGSPLSLECTVEGTSNPNLYWYRQAAGRGLQLLFYSVGIGQISSEVPQNLSASRPQDRQFILSSKKLLLSDSGFYLCAWSVFLSNQPQHFGDGTRLSIL.

V and J are TRBV4-3 and TRBJ2-3; tentative D call: TRBD2 (6 bases). Germline lookup yields CDR1 LGHNA and CDR2 YSLEER. With 0 bases removed from V and 5 bases from J, the gap between germline ends came to 15 bases. CDR3 length: 16 amino acids. DNA of the CDR3: TGCGCCAGCAGCCAAGATAGAGGAGGGGCCGAAGATACGCAGTATTTT. This encodes CASSQDRGGAEDTQYF.

V and J are TRBV2 and TRBJ2-4; a weak D match, TRBD1 (6 bases). CDR1 and CDR2 (germline): SNHLY, FYNNEI. Trimming removed 9 bases from V and 10 bases from J, with 16 bases in between. CDR3 length: 12 residues. DNA for the CDR3: TGTGCCAGGGGGGACACCCGTGGAATTCAGTACTTC. As protein: CARGDTRGIQYF. The complete variable domain, with remaining parts taken from reference TRBV2 and TRBJ2-4, reads EPEVTQTPSHQVTQMGQEVILRCVPISNHLYFYWYRQILGQKVEFLVSFYNNEISEKSEIFDDQFSVERPDGSNFTLKIRSTKLEDSAMYFCARGDTRGIQYFGAGTRLSVL.

This chain joins TRBV29-1 and TRBJ2-7; 10 bases are a match to TRBD2. J lost 4 bases, V lost 4 bases, and 10 bases had no gene match. The CDR3 is 15 amino acids. CDR1 SQVTM and CDR2 ANQGSEA come from the germline V gene. The DNA for the CDR3 is TGCAGCGTTGTAGGTCTAGCGGGAGCTCTATACGAGCAGTACTTC. Translating it yields CSVVGLAGALYEQYF.

J is TRBJ2-5 and V is TRBV5-1; D is perhaps TRBD2 (5 bases). CDR3 length equals 14 residues. V was shortened by 4 bases and J by 5 bases, with 15 bases between the two germline ends. The V gene's germline CDR1 is SGHRS and CDR2 YFSETQ. This chain's CDR3 is CASSLNVGSETQYF. The CDR3 DNA is TGCGCCAGCAGCCTGAACGTAGGGAGCGAGACCCAGTACTTC.

V is TRBV2 and J is TRBJ1-4; D is ambiguous. Germline V CDR1 and CDR2: SNHLY, FYNNEI. The V gene lost 3 bases and the J gene lost 7 bases, with 12 bases spanning the gap. The CDR3 covers 14 residues. The CDR3 region is CASSETQRGEKLFF. The CDR3 DNA reads TGTGCCAGCAGTGAGACCCAACGGGGTGAAAAACTGTTTTTT.

This chain connects TRBV25-1 to TRBJ1-4; 9 nucleotides align to TRBD1. With 5 bases clipped from V and 7 bases from J, the junction kept 5 bases outside the gene matches. The CDR3 covers 14 residues. Germline-derived CDR1 and CDR2 are MGHDK and SYGVNS. DNA for the CDR3: TGTGCCAGCAGTAAGGGACAGGGTTTTGAAAAACTGTTTTTT. Its translation is CASSKGQGFEKLFF.

The chain is built from TRBV6-5 and TRBJ2-7, with 9 nucleotides matching TRBD1. CDR1 is MNHEY, CDR2 SVGAGI, per germline. Germline trimming cut 6 bases from V and 4 bases from J; bases unmatched to any gene: 4. The CDR3 extends over 13 amino acids. CDR3 sequence (DNA): TGTGCCAGCAGCCCCGACAGGGGGTACGAGCAGTACTTC. Amino acid sequence: CASSPDRGYEQYF.

In its sample, this clone was seen a few times. The V gene is TRBV5-6, the J gene TRBJ1-4; 10 nucleotides match TRBD1. From germline, CDR1 is SGHDT and CDR2 YYEEEE. There are 15 residues in the CDR3. Losses at the gene ends were 4 bases for V and 6 bases for J; bases not matched to a gene: 6. The CDR3: CASSLVGTGDEKLFF. CDR3 DNA: TGTGCCAGCAGCCTGGTCGGGACAGGGGATGAAAAACTGTTTTTT.